These 5 T cell receptor beta chains share one sample of origin, sequenced in a study of blood T cells in healthy people across ages (dated by TCRdb to the mid-2010s). Libraries were prepared through 5' RACE. Sequenced using an Illumina HiSeq 2500. The second PCR ran for about 7 to 11 cycles and used a J-beta primer mix along with a sample-barcoded 5' primer. The raw public reads went through TCRdb reprocessing: fastp at Q25, MiXCR clone calling, in-frame beta chains kept. Rows with a matching CDR3 protein are joined into one entry that keeps the most common DNA and genes. This sample is represented by hundreds of thousands of distinct CDR3 sequences; approximately 60% of them were singletons. The ten largest clones capture under 30% of the sample. Sequencing input: blood. The receptors were sampled from a man in his forties in good health.

This chain uses TRBV7-2 with TRBJ1-5; D ambiguous. Deletions cut 1 base from V and 5 bases from J, with 6 bases between. This CDR3 has 13 amino acids. Germline assignment: CDR1 SGHTA and CDR2 FQGNSA. CDR3 DNA sequence: TGTGCCAGCAGCTTAGTTGAGGATCAGCCCCAGCATTTT. Translating it yields CASSLVEDQPQHF.

This clonotype showed up just a few times. This sequence joins TRBV29-1 and TRBJ1-2; D uncertain. This CDR3 comprises 12 residues. Trimming shortened V by 0 bases and J by 6 bases, and 8 bases separated the two germline ends. From germline, CDR1 is SQVTM and CDR2 ANQGSEA. In DNA, the CDR3 is TGCAGCGTTGAAGAATTACGTCATGGCTACACCTTC. Amino acid sequence: CSVEELRHGYTF.

The V and J genes are TRBV29-1 and TRBJ2-2, with D possibly being TRBD1 or TRBD2 (6 bases each). V was pared by 4 bases and J by 6 bases, with 18 bases between. CDR1 and CDR2 (germline): SQVTM, ANQGSEA. This CDR3 is built from 15 residues. DNA of the CDR3: TGCAGCGTTGTGCGTTCGGGGGCAAGAGCCGGGGAGCTGTTTTTT. As protein: CSVVRSGARAGELFF.

This clonotype is a singleton in its sample. The chain carries TRBV28 and TRBJ2-1; D is undetermined. With 2 bases removed from V and 10 bases from J, the gap between germline ends came to 9 bases. This CDR3 region has 12 residues. Germline lookup yields CDR1 MDHEN and CDR2 SYDVKM. The CDR3 coding sequence is TGTGCCAGCAGTTTAAGGTCCTACGAGCAGTTCTTC. This gives the protein CASSLRSYEQFF. Together with reference TRBV28 and TRBJ2-1, the CDR3 gives the full variable domain: DVKVTQSSRYLVKRTGEKVFLECVQDMDHENMFWYRQDPGLGLRLIYFSYDVKMKEKGDIPEGYSVSREKKERFSLILESASTNQTSMYLCASSLRSYEQFFGPGTRLTVL.

Only a few counts were recorded for this clonotype. The chain uses TRBV18 and TRBJ1-2; 8 bases map to TRBD1. The CDR3 consists of 14 residues. Germline V gene data show CDR1 as KGHSH and CDR2 as LQKENI. J was trimmed by 4 bases and V by 5 bases; bases with no gene match: 6. The CDR3 spells CASSSGGAGYGYTF. CDR3 in DNA: TGTGCCAGCTCATCAGGGGGCGCTGGCTATGGCTACACCTTC.